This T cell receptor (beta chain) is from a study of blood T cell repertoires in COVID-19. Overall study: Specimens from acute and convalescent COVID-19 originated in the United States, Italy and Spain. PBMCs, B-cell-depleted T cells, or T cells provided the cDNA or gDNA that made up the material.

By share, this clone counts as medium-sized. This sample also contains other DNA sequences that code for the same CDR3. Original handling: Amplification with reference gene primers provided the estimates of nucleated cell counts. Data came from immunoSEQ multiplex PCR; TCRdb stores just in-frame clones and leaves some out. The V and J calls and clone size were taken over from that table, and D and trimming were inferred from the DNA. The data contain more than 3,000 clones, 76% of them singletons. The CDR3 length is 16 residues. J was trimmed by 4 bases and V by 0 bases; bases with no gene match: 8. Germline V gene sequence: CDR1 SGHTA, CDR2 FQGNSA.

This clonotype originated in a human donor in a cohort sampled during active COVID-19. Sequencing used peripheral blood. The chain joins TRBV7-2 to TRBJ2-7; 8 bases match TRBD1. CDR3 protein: CASSLAGTGGQYEQYF. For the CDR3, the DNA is TGTGCCAGCAGCTTAGCGGGGACAGGAGGTCAGTACGAGCAGTACTTC. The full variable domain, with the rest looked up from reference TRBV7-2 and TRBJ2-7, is GAGVSQSPSNKVTEKGKDVELRCDPISGHTALYWYRQSLGQGLEFLIYFQGNSAPDKSGLPSDRFSAERTGGSVSTLTIQRTQQEDSAVYLCASSLAGTGGQYEQYFGPGTRLTVT.